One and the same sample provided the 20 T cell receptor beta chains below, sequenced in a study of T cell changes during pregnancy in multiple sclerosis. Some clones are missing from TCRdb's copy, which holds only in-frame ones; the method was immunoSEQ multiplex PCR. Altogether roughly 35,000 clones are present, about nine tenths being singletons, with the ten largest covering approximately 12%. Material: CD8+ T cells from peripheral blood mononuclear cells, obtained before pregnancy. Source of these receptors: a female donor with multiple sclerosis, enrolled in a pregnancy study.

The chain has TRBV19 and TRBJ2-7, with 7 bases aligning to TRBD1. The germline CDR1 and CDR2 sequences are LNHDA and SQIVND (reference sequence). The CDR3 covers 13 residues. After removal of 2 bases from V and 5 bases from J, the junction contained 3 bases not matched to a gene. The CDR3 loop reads CASSIRGLHEQYF. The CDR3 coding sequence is TGTGCCAGTAGTATAAGGGGGCTCCACGAGCAGTACTTC.

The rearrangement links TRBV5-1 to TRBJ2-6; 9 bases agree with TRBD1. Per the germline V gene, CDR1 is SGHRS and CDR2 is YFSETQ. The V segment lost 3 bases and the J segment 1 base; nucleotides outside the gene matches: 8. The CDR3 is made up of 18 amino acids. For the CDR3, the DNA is TGCGCCAGCAGCTCCGGGACAGGGTTCGGGTCTGGGGCCAACGTCCTGACTTTC. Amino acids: CASSSGTGFGSGANVLTF.

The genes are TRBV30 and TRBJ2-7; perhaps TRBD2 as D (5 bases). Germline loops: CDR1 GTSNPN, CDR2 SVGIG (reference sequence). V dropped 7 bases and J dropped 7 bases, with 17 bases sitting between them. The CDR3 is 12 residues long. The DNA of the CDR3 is TGTGCCTTCTTGAGTCTCTCGGGGGAGCAGTACTTC. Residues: CAFLSLSGEQYF.

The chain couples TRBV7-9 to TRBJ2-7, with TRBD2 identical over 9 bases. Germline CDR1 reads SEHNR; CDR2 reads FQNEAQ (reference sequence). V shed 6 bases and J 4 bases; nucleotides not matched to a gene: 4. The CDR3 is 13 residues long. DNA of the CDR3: TGTGCCAGCAGTCTAGCGGGGTCGTACGAGCAGTACTTC. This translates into CASSLAGSYEQYF. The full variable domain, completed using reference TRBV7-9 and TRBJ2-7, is DTGVSQNPRHKITKRGQNVTFRCDPISEHNRLYWYRQTLGQGPEFLTYFQNEAQLEKSRLLSDRFSAERPKGSFSTLEIQRTEQGDSAMYLCASSLAGSYEQYFGPGTRLTVT.

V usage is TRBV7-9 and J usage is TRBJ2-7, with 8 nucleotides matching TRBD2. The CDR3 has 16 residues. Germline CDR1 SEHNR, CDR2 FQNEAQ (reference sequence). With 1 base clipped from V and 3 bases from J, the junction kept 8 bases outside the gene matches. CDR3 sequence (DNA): TGTGCCAGCAGCTTAGTAGCCAGCGGGGGACACTACGAGCAGTACTTC. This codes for CASSLVASGGHYEQYF.

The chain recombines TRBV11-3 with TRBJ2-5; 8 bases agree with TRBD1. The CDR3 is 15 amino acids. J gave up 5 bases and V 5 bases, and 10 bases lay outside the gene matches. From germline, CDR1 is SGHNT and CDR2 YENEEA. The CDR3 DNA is TGTGCCAGCAGCATCGGGACAAGGGACAGGGAGACCCAGTACTTC. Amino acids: CASSIGTRDRETQYF.

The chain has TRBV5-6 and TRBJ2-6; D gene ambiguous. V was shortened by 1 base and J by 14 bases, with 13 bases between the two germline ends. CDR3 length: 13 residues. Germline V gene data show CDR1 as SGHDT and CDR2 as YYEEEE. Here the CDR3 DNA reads TGTGCCAGCAGCTTGAATCGAGACACCCTCCTGACTTTC. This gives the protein CASSLNRDTLLTF.

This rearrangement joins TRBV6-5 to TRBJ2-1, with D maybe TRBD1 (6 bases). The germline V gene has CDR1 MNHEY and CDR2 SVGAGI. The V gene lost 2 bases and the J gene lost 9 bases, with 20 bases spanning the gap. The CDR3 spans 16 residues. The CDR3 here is CASSYVGARREGEQFF. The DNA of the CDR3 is TGTGCCAGCAGTTACGTGGGGGCACGGCGAGAGGGTGAGCAGTTCTTC.

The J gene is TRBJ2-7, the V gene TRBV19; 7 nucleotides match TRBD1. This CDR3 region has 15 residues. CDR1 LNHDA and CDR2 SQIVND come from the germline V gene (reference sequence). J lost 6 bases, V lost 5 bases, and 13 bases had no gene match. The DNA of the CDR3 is TGTGCCAGTAGTTCCCGGGACAGCCCGTCGGGCGAGCAGTACTTC. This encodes CASSSRDSPSGEQYF.

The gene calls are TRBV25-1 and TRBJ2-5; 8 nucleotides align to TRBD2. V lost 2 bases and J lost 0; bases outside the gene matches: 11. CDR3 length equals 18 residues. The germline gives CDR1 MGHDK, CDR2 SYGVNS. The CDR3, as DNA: TGTGCCAGCAGTGAACTCCAACCGGGACTAGTGTACCAAGAGACCCAGTACTTC. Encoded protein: CASSELQPGLVYQETQYF.

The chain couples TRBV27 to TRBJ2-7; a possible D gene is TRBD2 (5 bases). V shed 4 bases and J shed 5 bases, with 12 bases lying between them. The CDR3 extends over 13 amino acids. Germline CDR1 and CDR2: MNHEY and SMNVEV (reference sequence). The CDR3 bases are TGTGCCAGCAGTTGGCTCGGGGTTAACGAGCAGTACTTC. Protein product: CASSWLGVNEQYF.

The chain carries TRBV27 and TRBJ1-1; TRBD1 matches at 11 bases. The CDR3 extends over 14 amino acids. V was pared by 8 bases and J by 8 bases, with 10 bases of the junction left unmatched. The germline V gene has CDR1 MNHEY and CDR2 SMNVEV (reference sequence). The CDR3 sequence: CASFGQGARWEAFF. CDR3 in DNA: TGTGCCAGCTTTGGACAGGGGGCCCGCTGGGAAGCTTTCTTT.

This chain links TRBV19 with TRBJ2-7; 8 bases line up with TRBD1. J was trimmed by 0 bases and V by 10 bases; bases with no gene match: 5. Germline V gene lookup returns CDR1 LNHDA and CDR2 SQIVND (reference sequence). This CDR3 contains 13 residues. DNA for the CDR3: TGTGCCACCGGACAGGGCCTCTCCTACGAGCAGTACTTC. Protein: CATGQGLSYEQYF.

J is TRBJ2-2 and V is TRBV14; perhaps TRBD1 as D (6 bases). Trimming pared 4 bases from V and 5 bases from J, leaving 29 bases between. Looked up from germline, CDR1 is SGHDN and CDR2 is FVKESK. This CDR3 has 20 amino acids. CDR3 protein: CASSPLRDTSQVTATGELFF. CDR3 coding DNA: TGTGCCAGCAGCCCCCTCCGGGACACCTCCCAGGTGACAGCGACCGGGGAGCTGTTTTTT.

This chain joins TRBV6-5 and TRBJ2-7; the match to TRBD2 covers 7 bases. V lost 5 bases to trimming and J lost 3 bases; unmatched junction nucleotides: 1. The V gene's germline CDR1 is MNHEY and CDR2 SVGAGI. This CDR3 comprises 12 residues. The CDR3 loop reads CASSGGGYEQYF. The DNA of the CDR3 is TGTGCCAGCAGTGGCGGGGGCTACGAGCAGTACTTC.

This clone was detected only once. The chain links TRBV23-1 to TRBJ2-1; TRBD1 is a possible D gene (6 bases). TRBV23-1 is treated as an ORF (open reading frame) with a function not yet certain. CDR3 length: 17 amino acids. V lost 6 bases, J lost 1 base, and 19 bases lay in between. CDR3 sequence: CASRRTQGFWSYNEQFF. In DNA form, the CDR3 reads TGCGCCAGCAGGAGGACACAGGGATTTTGGTCCTACAATGAGCAGTTCTTC.

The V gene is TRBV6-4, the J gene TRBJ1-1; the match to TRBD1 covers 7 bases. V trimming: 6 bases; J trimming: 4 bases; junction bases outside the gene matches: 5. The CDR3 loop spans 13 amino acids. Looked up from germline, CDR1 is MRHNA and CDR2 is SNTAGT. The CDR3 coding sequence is TGTGCCAGCAGGTCGGCAGGGGGCACTGAAGCTTTCTTT. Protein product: CASRSAGGTEAFF.

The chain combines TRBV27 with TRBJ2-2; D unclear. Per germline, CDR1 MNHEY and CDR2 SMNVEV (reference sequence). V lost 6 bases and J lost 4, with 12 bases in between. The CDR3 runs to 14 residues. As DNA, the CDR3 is TGTGCCAGCAGACTGGGCGTAGGCACCGGGGAGCTGTTTTTT. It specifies CASRLGVGTGELFF.

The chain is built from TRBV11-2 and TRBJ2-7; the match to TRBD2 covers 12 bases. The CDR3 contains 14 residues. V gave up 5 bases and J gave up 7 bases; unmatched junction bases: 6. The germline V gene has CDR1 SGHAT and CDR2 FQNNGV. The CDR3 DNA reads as TGTGCCAGCAGCCCAGGACTAGCGGGGCGGGAGCAGTACTTC. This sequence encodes CASSPGLAGREQYF.

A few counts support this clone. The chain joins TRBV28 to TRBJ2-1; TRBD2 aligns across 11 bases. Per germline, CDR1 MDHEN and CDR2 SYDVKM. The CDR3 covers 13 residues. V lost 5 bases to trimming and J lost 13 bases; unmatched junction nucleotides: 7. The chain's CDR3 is CASSLGTSGEQFF. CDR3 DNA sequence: TGTGCCAGCAGTCTCGGGACTAGCGGAGAACAGTTCTTC.